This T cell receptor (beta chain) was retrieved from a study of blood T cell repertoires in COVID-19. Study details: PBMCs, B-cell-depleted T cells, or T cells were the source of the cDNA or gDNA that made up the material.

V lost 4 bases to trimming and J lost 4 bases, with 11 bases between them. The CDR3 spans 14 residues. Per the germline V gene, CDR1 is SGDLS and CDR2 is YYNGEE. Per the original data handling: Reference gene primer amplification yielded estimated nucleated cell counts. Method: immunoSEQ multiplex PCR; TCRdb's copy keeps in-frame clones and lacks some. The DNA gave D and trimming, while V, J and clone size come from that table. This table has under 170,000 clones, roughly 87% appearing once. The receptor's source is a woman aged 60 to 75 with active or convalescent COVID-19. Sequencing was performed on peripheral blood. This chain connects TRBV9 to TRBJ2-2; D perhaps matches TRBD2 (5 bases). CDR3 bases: TGTGCCAGCAGCTCGCTCCGGGGCACCGGGGAGCTGTTTTTT. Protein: CASSSLRGTGELFF.